This T cell receptor (beta chain) was identified in a study of blood T cell repertoires in COVID-19. Whole-study context: The samples span acute and convalescent COVID-19 from the United States, Italy and Spain.

The repertoire was sequenced with immunoSEQ multiplex PCR; TCRdb's copy has only in-frame clones and lacks some. The repertoire consists of about 350,000 clones, with roughly 90% occurring once and the leading ten covering 3% to 4.5%. The TCR was taken from a woman aged 60 to 75 with COVID-19, enrolled during active disease. The sample taken for sequencing was peripheral blood.

The CDR3 region has the DNA TGTGCCAGCGCTGGGGCAGGAAACTATGGCTACACCTTC. It yields the protein CASAGAGNYGYTF. This rearrangement joins TRBV5-4 to TRBJ1-2; tentatively, D is TRBD1 (5 bases). The CDR3 is 13 amino acids. Germline CDR1 reads SGHNT; CDR2 reads YYREEE (reference sequence). V was pared by 7 bases and J by 2 bases, with 12 bases between.